Listed below are T cell receptor beta chains from one sample, sequenced in a study of post-analysis software for immune sequencing data. TCRdb called the PCR reads again in MiXCR, with one record for every CDR3 protein. The sample includes 380,000 or so distinct CDR3 sequences, less than 40% of them seen just once. Sequencing was done on a sample of blood. The receptors stem from a girl between 5 and 17 years old with multiple sclerosis. Each CDR3 is given with its conserved first and last residue. The order of the fields is V gene, D gene, clone size, CDR3 length, J gene, CDR3 DNA, CDR3 protein. A D gene is named only where the DNA matches it firmly. Size tells how often a clone was seen (once, few, many) or the class of an expanded clone, and some rows leave it out.

v_gene: TRBV4-2
d_gene: NA
abundance: few
len: 13
j_gene: TRBJ2-1
CDR3nt: TGTGCCAGCAGCCAAGCCGGAGGCTATGAGCAGTTCTTC
CDR3aa: CASSQAGGYEQFF

v_gene: TRBV2
d_gene: NA
abundance: few
len: 13
j_gene: TRBJ1-1
CDR3nt: TGTGCCAGCAGTCCACAGGGAACCTCTGAAGCTTTCTTT
CDR3aa: CASSPQGTSEAFF

v_gene: TRBV6-5
d_gene: TRBD1
abundance: NA
len: 18
j_gene: TRBJ1-2
CDR3nt: TGTGCCAGCAGTTACTCTCAGGGGGGGCGACTAACTAACTATGGCTACACCTTC
CDR3aa: CASSYSQGGRLTNYGYTF

v_gene: TRBV7-9
d_gene: TRBD2
abundance: few
len: 14
j_gene: TRBJ2-7
CDR3nt: TGTGCCAGCAGCTTCGGGGGGGCAATCTACGAGCAGTACTTC
CDR3aa: CASSFGGAIYEQYF

v_gene: TRBV10-3
d_gene: TRBD2
abundance: NA
len: 16
j_gene: TRBJ2-2
CDR3nt: TGTGCCATCAGTGAGTCAGCGGGGGTTAACACCGGGGAGCTGTTTTTT
CDR3aa: CAISESAGVNTGELFF

v_gene: TRBV29-1
d_gene: NA
abundance: many
len: 15
j_gene: TRBJ2-3
CDR3nt: TGCAGCGTTGAAGCACAGGAACCTAGCACAGATACGCAGTATTTT
CDR3aa: CSVEAQEPSTDTQYF

v_gene: TRBV12-3/TRBV12-4
d_gene: NA
abundance: NA
len: 13
j_gene: TRBJ2-7
CDR3nt: TGTGCCAGCAGCCGCGGACAGTCCGGGGAGCAGTACTTC
CDR3aa: CASSRGQSGEQYF

v_gene: TRBV7-9
d_gene: TRBD2
abundance: few
len: 17
j_gene: TRBJ2-3
CDR3nt: TGTGCCAGCAGCATGGGACTAGCGGGGGCTCGGACAGATACGCAGTATTTT
CDR3aa: CASSMGLAGARTDTQYF

v_gene: TRBV5-5
d_gene: TRBD2
abundance: NA
len: 15
j_gene: TRBJ2-2
CDR3nt: TGTGCCAGCAGCTTGGGGACTAGCCTAACCGGGGAGCTGTTTTTT
CDR3aa: CASSLGTSLTGELFF

v_gene: TRBV2
d_gene: NA
abundance: NA
len: 14
j_gene: TRBJ2-3
CDR3nt: TGTGCCAGCAGATCGTGGGGGCCAACAGATACGCAGTATTTT
CDR3aa: CASRSWGPTDTQYF

v_gene: TRBV2
d_gene: NA
abundance: NA
len: 13
j_gene: TRBJ1-6
CDR3nt: TGTGCCAGCGTCAACAGTAATAATTCACCCCTCCACTTT
CDR3aa: CASVNSNNSPLHF

v_gene: TRBV5-1
d_gene: TRBD1
abundance: NA
len: 14
j_gene: TRBJ2-3
CDR3nt: TGCGCCAGCAGCACCGGGACAGCCACAGATACGCAGTATTTT
CDR3aa: CASSTGTATDTQYF

v_gene: TRBV12-3/TRBV12-4
d_gene: TRBD1
abundance: NA
len: 14
j_gene: TRBJ1-5
CDR3nt: TGTGCCAGCACTCCGACAGGGGGCAATCAGCCCCAGCATTTT
CDR3aa: CASTPTGGNQPQHF

v_gene: TRBV29-1
d_gene: NA
abundance: NA
len: 13
j_gene: TRBJ1-2
CDR3nt: TGCAGCGTTGAACCGGGACTGGGCTATGGCTACACCTTC
CDR3aa: CSVEPGLGYGYTF

v_gene: TRBV10-3
d_gene: NA
abundance: NA
len: 15
j_gene: TRBJ1-2
CDR3nt: TGTGCCATCAGCTTCGGGGAAGAAACTAACTATGGCTACACCTTC
CDR3aa: CAISFGEETNYGYTF

v_gene: TRBV5-6
d_gene: NA
abundance: few
len: 14
j_gene: TRBJ2-3
CDR3nt: TGTGCCAGCAGCTTGGTTACTGCGGGGGATACGCAGTATTTT
CDR3aa: CASSLVTAGDTQYF

v_gene: TRBV12-3/TRBV12-4
d_gene: NA
abundance: many
len: 11
j_gene: TRBJ1-1
CDR3nt: TGTGCCAGCAGCCCGGGGACTGAAGCTTTCTTT
CDR3aa: CASSPGTEAFF

v_gene: TRBV9
d_gene: NA
abundance: once
len: 15
j_gene: TRBJ2-1
CDR3nt: TGTGCCAGCAGCGTAGCAGGGGAGGAATACAATGAGCAGTTCTTC
CDR3aa: CASSVAGEEYNEQFF

v_gene: TRBV20-1
d_gene: NA
abundance: NA
len: 16
j_gene: TRBJ1-2
CDR3nt: TGCAGTGCCCCACCGCTCCGGCAGGGAGAGATCTATGGCTACACCTTC
CDR3aa: CSAPPLRQGEIYGYTF

v_gene: TRBV4-1
d_gene: NA
abundance: NA
len: 15
j_gene: TRBJ2-1
CDR3nt: TGCGCCAGCAGCCACGTCGGACTGATCTACAATGAGCAGTTCTTC
CDR3aa: CASSHVGLIYNEQFF

v_gene: TRBV6-6
d_gene: NA
abundance: NA
len: 14
j_gene: TRBJ2-5
CDR3nt: TGTGCCAGCAGTTACGGGGGGCAGGGGGAGACCCAGTACTTC
CDR3aa: CASSYGGQGETQYF

v_gene: TRBV12-3/TRBV12-4
d_gene: NA
abundance: NA
len: 15
j_gene: TRBJ1-2
CDR3nt: TGTGCCAGCAGTTTAGGCTCCACAGGGTTCCGTGGCTACACCTTC
CDR3aa: CASSLGSTGFRGYTF

v_gene: TRBV12-3/TRBV12-4
d_gene: TRBD1
abundance: few
len: 14
j_gene: TRBJ2-7
CDR3nt: TGTGCCAGCAGTTTGCGACAGGGGACTCGGGAGCAGTACTTC
CDR3aa: CASSLRQGTREQYF

v_gene: TRBV6-4
d_gene: TRBD1
abundance: NA
len: 16
j_gene: TRBJ2-2
CDR3nt: TGTGCCAGCAGTGCTAACAGGGGGGAAGCTACCGGGGAGCTGTTTTTT
CDR3aa: CASSANRGEATGELFF

v_gene: TRBV12-3/TRBV12-4
d_gene: TRBD2
abundance: NA
len: 17
j_gene: TRBJ2-1
CDR3nt: TGTGCCAGCAGTTTACGGTCTAGCGGGGTAAACTACAATGAGCAGTTCTTC
CDR3aa: CASSLRSSGVNYNEQFF

v_gene: TRBV4-2
d_gene: TRBD1
abundance: NA
len: 13
j_gene: TRBJ1-6
CDR3nt: TGTGCCAGCCAGGGACAGGATAATTCACCCCTCCACTTT
CDR3aa: CASQGQDNSPLHF

v_gene: TRBV10-2
d_gene: NA
abundance: NA
len: 10
j_gene: TRBJ2-1
CDR3nt: TGCGCCAGCAGTGACTATGAGCAGTTCTTC
CDR3aa: CASSDYEQFF

v_gene: TRBV27
d_gene: NA
abundance: few
len: 13
j_gene: TRBJ2-4
CDR3nt: TGTGCCAGCGGGCAGCTAGCCAAAAACATTCAGTACTTC
CDR3aa: CASGQLAKNIQYF

v_gene: TRBV7-6
d_gene: NA
abundance: many
len: 13
j_gene: TRBJ2-5
CDR3nt: TGTGCCAGCAGCTTGGGGGGCGTAGAGACCCAGTACTTC
CDR3aa: CASSLGGVETQYF

v_gene: TRBV6-5
d_gene: TRBD1
abundance: few
len: 17
j_gene: TRBJ1-2
CDR3nt: TGTGCCAGCAGTTCTGGTGGGCCCGGACAGGGGGACTATGGCTACACCTTC
CDR3aa: CASSSGGPGQGDYGYTF